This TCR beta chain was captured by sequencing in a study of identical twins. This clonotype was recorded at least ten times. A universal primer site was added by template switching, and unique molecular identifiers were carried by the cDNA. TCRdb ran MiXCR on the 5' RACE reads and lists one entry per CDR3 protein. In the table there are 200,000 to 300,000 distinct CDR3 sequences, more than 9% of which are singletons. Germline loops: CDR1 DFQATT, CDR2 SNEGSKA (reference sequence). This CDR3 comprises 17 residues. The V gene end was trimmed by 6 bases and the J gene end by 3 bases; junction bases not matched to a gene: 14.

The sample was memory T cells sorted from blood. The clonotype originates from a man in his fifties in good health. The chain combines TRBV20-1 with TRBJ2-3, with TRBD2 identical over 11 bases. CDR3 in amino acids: CSARPFSGGAGTDTQYF. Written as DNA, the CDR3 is TGCAGTGCACGACCTTTTAGCGGGGGGGCAGGGACAGATACGCAGTATTTT.